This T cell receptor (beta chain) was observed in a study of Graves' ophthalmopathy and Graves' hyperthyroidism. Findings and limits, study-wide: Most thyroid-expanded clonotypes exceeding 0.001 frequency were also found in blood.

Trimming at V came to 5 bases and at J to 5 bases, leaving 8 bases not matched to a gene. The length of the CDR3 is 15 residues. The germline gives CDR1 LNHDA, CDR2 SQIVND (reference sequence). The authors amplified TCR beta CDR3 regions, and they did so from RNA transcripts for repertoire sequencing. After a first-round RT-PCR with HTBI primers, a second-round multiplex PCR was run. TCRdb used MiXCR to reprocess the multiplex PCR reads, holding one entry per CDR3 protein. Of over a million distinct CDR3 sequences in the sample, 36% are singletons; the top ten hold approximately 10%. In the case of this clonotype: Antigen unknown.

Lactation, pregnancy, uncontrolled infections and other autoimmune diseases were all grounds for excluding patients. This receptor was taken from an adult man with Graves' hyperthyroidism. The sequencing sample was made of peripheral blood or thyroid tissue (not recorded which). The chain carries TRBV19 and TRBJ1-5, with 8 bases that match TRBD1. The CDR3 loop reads CASSSTGGRHQPQHF. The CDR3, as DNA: TGTGCCAGTAGTTCTACAGGGGGAAGGCATCAGCCCCAGCATTTT. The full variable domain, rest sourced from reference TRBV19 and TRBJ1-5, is DGGITQSPKYLFRKEGQNVTLSCEQNLNHDAMYWYRQDPGQGLRLIYYSQIVNDFQKGDIAEGYSVSREKKESFPLTVTSAQKNPTAFYLCASSSTGGRHQPQHFGDGTRLSIL.